Shown below are 26 T cell receptor beta chains from a single sample sequenced in a study of spatial heterogeneity in lung cancer. TCRdb re-analysed the 5' RACE reads in MiXCR, keeping a single row per CDR3 protein. Of 90,000 to 95,000 distinct CDR3 sequences in the sample, approximately 12% were seen once. This sample's time point: sample taken at primary tumor resection. The source was PBMCs, collected at surgery. Every receptor here comes from a male donor with early-stage non-small cell lung cancer.

This clonotype was counted a few times. This rearrangement joins TRBV12-3 or TRBV12-4 to TRBJ1-6; D gene ambiguous. The CDR3 contains 13 residues. V was trimmed by 3 bases and J by 10 bases, leaving 10 bases between them. CDR3 amino acids: CASSLELGSPLHF. The CDR3 region has the DNA TGTGCCAGCAGTTTGGAGTTAGGATCACCCCTCCACTTT.

CDR3 sequence reads: CASTFSQPYNEQFF. CDR3 DNA sequence: TGTGCCAGCACCTTCTCACAGCCCTACAATGAGCAGTTCTTC. This chain links TRBV6-6 with TRBJ2-1; D is ambiguous. The CDR3 has 14 amino acids. Per germline, CDR1 MNHNY and CDR2 SVGAGI (reference sequence). Trimming removed 7 bases from V and 2 bases from J, with 12 bases in between.

V gene TRBV6-1 combines with J gene TRBJ2-7; unclear D gene. CDR3 length: 15 amino acids. Germline V gene sequence: CDR1 MNHNS, CDR2 SASEGT. V was trimmed by 4 bases and J by 1 base, leaving 14 bases between them. DNA for the CDR3: TGTGCCAGCAGTGGTGCCGGACGGCGATCCTACGAGCAGTACTTC. It translates to CASSGAGRRSYEQYF.

The sample holds a few counts of this clonotype. This chain joins TRBV6-2 or TRBV6-3 and TRBJ1-1, with unresolved D. This CDR3 is built from 12 residues. Germline-derived CDR1 and CDR2 are MNHEY and SVGEGT. Trimming left V 2 bases short and J 11 bases short, with 12 bases between. The CDR3 is CASSYGIYDAFF. The CDR3 DNA reads TGTGCCAGCAGTTACGGCATTTATGACGCTTTCTTT.

This clonotype was observed many times. This chain connects TRBV30 to TRBJ1-4; D uncertain. In germline, CDR1 is GTSNPN, CDR2 SVGIG (reference sequence). The CDR3 extends over 12 amino acids. Trimming left V 4 bases short and J 4 bases short, with 7 bases between. The CDR3, as DNA: TGTGCCTGGACGGGCTTTAATGAAAAACTGTTTTTT. Its translation is CAWTGFNEKLFF.

This clonotype was recorded a few times. The chain combines TRBV28 with TRBJ2-2; a possible D gene is TRBD1 (5 bases). Germline V lookup: CDR1 MDHEN, CDR2 SYDVKM. CDR3 length equals 15 residues. The ends were cut back, 4 bases at V and 2 bases at J, with 11 bases in the middle. The CDR3 bases are TGTGCCAGCAGTTCCGACAGAGTCAACACCGGGGAGCTGTTTTTT. This gives the protein CASSSDRVNTGELFF.

The chain joins TRBV2 to TRBJ2-7, with TRBD1 matching over 9 bases. Unmatched junction bases numbered 6, after V lost 5 bases and J lost 7 bases. The CDR3 is made up of 13 amino acids. Germline values: CDR1 SNHLY, CDR2 FYNNEI. CDR3 protein: CASSYIGQGEQYF. DNA of the CDR3: TGTGCCAGCAGTTATATAGGACAGGGGGAGCAGTACTTC. Full variable domain (remainder filled in from reference TRBV2 and TRBJ2-7): EPEVTQTPSHQVTQMGQEVILRCVPISNHLYFYWYRQILGQKVEFLVSFYNNEISEKSEIFDDQFSVERPDGSNFTLKIRSTKLEDSAMYFCASSYIGQGEQYFGPGTRLTVT.

This clonotype was recorded a few times. This CDR3 reads CSAYGSTSGSNGELFF. CDR3 nucleotides: TGCAGCGCTTATGGAAGTACTAGCGGGAGTAATGGGGAGCTGTTTTTT. The J gene is TRBJ2-2, the V gene TRBV29-1; 11 nucleotides align to TRBD2. The trim removed 7 bases at V and 8 bases at J, leaving 15 bases unmatched. CDR1 SQVTM and CDR2 ANQGSEA come from the germline V gene. The CDR3 is 16 amino acids.

This clonotype was found a few times. This rearrangement joins TRBV2 to TRBJ1-4, with 8 bases matching TRBD1. Germline loops: CDR1 SNHLY, CDR2 FYNNEI. The CDR3 is 14 residues long. With 6 bases clipped from V and 4 bases from J, the junction kept 4 bases outside the gene matches. The CDR3 sequence is CASRRTGINEKLFF. In DNA, the CDR3 is TGTGCCAGCAGGCGGACAGGGATTAATGAAAAACTGTTTTTT.

This clonotype was counted between two and nine times. This chain connects TRBV7-9 to TRBJ1-3; D is possibly TRBD1 (6 bases). This CDR3 contains 20 residues. V shed 2 bases and J shed 0 bases, with 23 bases lying between them. CDR1 and CDR2 from the germline V gene are SEHNR and FQNEAQ (reference sequence). The chain's CDR3 is CASSLKKQGTGPLSGNTIYF. The CDR3 DNA is TGTGCCAGCAGCTTAAAAAAACAGGGAACGGGTCCCCTCTCTGGAAACACCATATATTTT.

This clonotype was detected many times. This chain uses TRBV6-5 with TRBJ2-7; 7 positions agree with TRBD1. The CDR3 loop spans 16 amino acids. With V trimmed by 4 bases and J by 3 bases, 12 bases remained unmatched. The germline gives CDR1 MNHEY, CDR2 SVGAGI. The CDR3 bases are TGTGCCAGCAGTTCTCTCCCCGACAGGGAGCTCTACGAGCAGTACTTC. Its protein product is CASSSLPDRELYEQYF.

V is TRBV20-1 and J is TRBJ2-5; tentatively, D is TRBD1 (6 bases). Between the trimmed V and J ends, which lost 3 bases and 2 bases, there was a span of 13 bases. CDR1 is DFQATT and CDR2 is SNEGSKA in the germline V gene (reference sequence). The CDR3 is 14 amino acids. The chain's CDR3 is CSARTGDPQETQYF. The CDR3 nucleotides read TGCAGTGCTAGGACAGGCGACCCACAAGAGACCCAGTACTTC.

At least ten counts were recorded for this clonotype. The chain carries TRBV4-1 and TRBJ2-5; 7 bases are a match to TRBD2. This CDR3 has 16 residues. The germline V gene encodes CDR1 MGHRA and CDR2 YSYEKL. With 3 bases clipped from V and 5 bases from J, the junction kept 12 bases outside the gene matches. This CDR3 is CASSQPAAFGRETQYF. The CDR3 region has the DNA TGCGCCAGCAGCCAGCCCGCCGCCTTCGGGAGGGAGACCCAGTACTTC.

This clonotype was counted ten times or more. The rearrangement joins TRBV15 to TRBJ2-5; D might be TRBD2 (6 bases). V lost 8 bases and J 5 bases, leaving 12 bases between the germline ends. This CDR3 contains 12 residues. Germline V gene sequence: CDR1 LNHNV, CDR2 YYDKDF (reference sequence). CDR3 sequence: CATAGGYETQYF. The CDR3 DNA follows: TGTGCCACCGCTGGAGGGTATGAGACCCAGTACTTC.

This clonotype was counted a few times. The rearrangement uses TRBV12-3 or TRBV12-4 and TRBJ1-5, with 7 positions matching TRBD1. The CDR3 contains 13 residues. V gave up 8 bases and J gave up 6 bases; unmatched junction bases: 7. CDR3 nucleotide sequence: TGTGCCAGCCGAGAGGGGGCTGTTCAGCCCCAGCATTTT. This codes for CASREGAVQPQHF.

The chain employs TRBV4-2 and TRBJ2-1, with 8 bases aligning to TRBD2. The V and J ends lost 1 base and 7 bases, in that order; junction bases with no gene match: 9. The CDR3 extends over 16 amino acids. The germline gives CDR1 LGHNA, CDR2 YNFKEQ. CDR3 in DNA: TGTGCCAGCAGCCAAGCCCGGGGTAGCGGGAAGAATGAGCAGTTCTTC. Translated: CASSQARGSGKNEQFF.

The V and J genes are TRBV29-1 and TRBJ2-5; 8 bases fit TRBD1. This CDR3 has 16 amino acids. Germline V lookup: CDR1 SQVTM, CDR2 ANQGSEA. V lost 2 bases, J lost 1 base, and 9 bases stayed unmatched. The CDR3, as DNA: TGCAGCGTTGAACGGTACAGGGGGTCGGGCCAAGAGACCCAGTACTTC. Its protein is CSVERYRGSGQETQYF.

This rearrangement joins TRBV5-1 to TRBJ2-5; no definite D call. This CDR3 has 14 amino acids. The V end was cut by 1 base, the J end by 3 bases, with 10 bases between. CDR1 and CDR2 (germline): SGHRS, YFSETQ. The DNA for the CDR3 is TGCGCCAGCAGCTTGACCTCGGACGAAGAGACCCAGTACTTC. This encodes CASSLTSDEETQYF.

The V gene is TRBV7-3, the J gene TRBJ1-6; 7 bases agree with TRBD1. The CDR3 consists of 13 residues. The V gene's germline CDR1 is SGHTA and CDR2 FQGTGA. V was clipped by 8 bases and J by 10 bases; unmatched bases: 8. DNA for the CDR3: TGTGCCAGCCAAGAGACAGGGAACTCACCCCTCCACTTT. Protein product: CASQETGNSPLHF.

This clonotype was observed a handful of times. The chain carries TRBV24-1 and TRBJ2-2, with 8 positions matching TRBD1. Trimming removed 3 bases from V and 7 bases from J; junction bases left unmatched: 9. The germline V gene has CDR1 KGHDR and CDR2 SFDVKD. The CDR3 has 16 amino acids. CDR3 in amino acids: CATSDDLTGDGGELFF. CDR3 bases: TGTGCCACCAGTGATGACCTGACAGGGGATGGCGGGGAGCTGTTTTTT.

This clonotype turned up a few times. The V gene is TRBV28, the J gene TRBJ2-2; perhaps TRBD1 as D (5 bases). The CDR3 is 15 amino acids. CDR1 and CDR2 from the germline V gene are MDHEN and SYDVKM. Trimming left V 7 bases short and J 2 bases short, with 14 bases between. CDR3 nucleotide sequence: TGTGCCAGCACCTTGACAGAGCCTAACACCGGGGAGCTGTTTTTT. Its translation: CASTLTEPNTGELFF. The entire variable domain, with the rest obtained from reference TRBV28 and TRBJ2-2, is as follows: DVKVTQSSRYLVKRTGEKVFLECVQDMDHENMFWYRQDPGLGLRLIYFSYDVKMKEKGDIPEGYSVSREKKERFSLILESASTNQTSMYLCASTLTEPNTGELFFGEGSRLTVL.

A few counts support this clonotype. The rearrangement joins TRBV6-5 to TRBJ2-7; 8 bases are a match to TRBD1. The CDR3 extends over 13 amino acids. Germline assignment: CDR1 MNHEY and CDR2 SVGAGI. The V segment lost 6 bases and the J segment 5 bases; nucleotides outside the gene matches: 6. The CDR3 DNA is TGTGCCAGCAGGCGTGGGGGACAGGACGAGCAGTACTTC. This translates into CASRRGGQDEQYF.

This clonotype was recorded a few times. Being one base from a much bigger clone, this may be a read error. The rearrangement joins TRBV12-3 or TRBV12-4 to TRBJ2-6; D possibly corresponds to TRBD2 (5 bases). The CDR3 runs 15 residues. V lost 2 bases and J lost 9, with 14 bases in between. The CDR3 here is CASSLSYVEVNVLTF. The CDR3 DNA sequence: TGTGCCAGCAGTTTAAGTTACGTGGAGGTCAACGTCCTGACTTTC.

This clonotype came up many times. V is TRBV10-1 and J is TRBJ2-1, with 9 bases aligning to TRBD2. V gave up 8 bases and J gave up 4 bases; unmatched junction bases: 12. Per germline, CDR1 WNHNN and CDR2 SYGVQD (reference sequence). This CDR3 region has 16 residues. The CDR3 spells CASAVGAGGPYNEQFF. CDR3 DNA sequence: TGCGCCAGCGCCGTTGGAGCGGGGGGACCATACAATGAGCAGTTCTTC.

The V call is TRBV7-2, the J call TRBJ1-6; D is unclear. V lost 6 bases and J 0 bases, leaving 9 bases between the germline ends. The CDR3 covers 15 residues. Germline CDR1 reads SGHTA; CDR2 reads FQGNSA. CDR3 in DNA: TGTGCCAGCAGGCAACAAGCCTCCTATAATTCACCCCTCCACTTT. It is translated as CASRQQASYNSPLHF.

The chain has TRBV12-3 or TRBV12-4 and TRBJ1-6, with a weak D call TRBD1 (5 bases). Trimming removed 2 bases at V and 6 bases at J, with 11 bases between. The CDR3 runs 15 residues. The CDR3 DNA is TGTGCCAGCAGTTTATTAGGGGATGGTAATTCACCCCTCCACTTT. The encoded protein is CASSLLGDGNSPLHF.